The 27 T cell receptor beta chains given below trace back to one sample, sequenced in a study of beta chain features in type 1 diabetes (dated by TCRdb to between 2018 and 2020). Library preparation employed the immunoSEQ multiplex PCR assay. All of the isolated RNA was reverse transcribed with the High Capacity cDNA Reverse Transcription Kit, so expressed TCRB transcripts were sequenced. As stored in TCRdb, this immuneACCESS dataset retains in-frame rearrangements with V and J assigned. A fraction of the clones does not appear; measured against another copy, unresolved V genes explain less than half of the discrepancy, and the remainder lacks a known reason. The sample table shows 110,000 or so clones, and approximately 37% are seen once. The top ten hold about 0.07% of the sample. The specimen was stem cell memory CD4+ T cells from blood. The cell subset or site tag for this specimen amounts to: stem cell-like memory CD4+ T cells. The receptor source for this set is a woman between 18 and 29 years old in good health.

This chain links TRBV6-5 with TRBJ2-1; TRBD1 aligns across 8 bases. The germline V gene encodes CDR1 MNHEY and CDR2 SVGAGI. V lost 6 bases and J lost 6; bases outside the gene matches: 7. This CDR3 contains 14 residues. The CDR3, as DNA: TGTGCCAGCAGCAGGGACAGGTCTGCCAATGAGCAGTTCTTC. As protein: CASSRDRSANEQFF.

The chain carries TRBV29-1 and TRBJ2-5; 9 bases line up with TRBD2. The J call may be mistaken, given a closer DNA end match to TRBJ2-7. The germline gives CDR1 SQVTM, CDR2 ANQGSEA. The CDR3 consists of 15 residues. CDR3 sequence reads: CSVERYGTSTDEQYF. CDR3 in DNA: TGCAGCGTTGAGAGATACGGGACTAGCACCGACGAGCAGTACTTC.

The rearrangement joins TRBV4-3 to TRBJ1-2; no definite D call. Looked up from germline, CDR1 is LGHNA and CDR2 is YSLEER. Deletions cut 0 bases from V and 1 base from J, with 6 bases between. The CDR3 extends over 14 amino acids. This CDR3 reads CASSQDEFNYGYTF. The CDR3 region has the DNA TGCGCCAGCAGCCAAGATGAGTTTAACTATGGCTACACCTTC.

This clone turned up a few times. V and J are TRBV9 and TRBJ2-3; D is unresolved. V was clipped by 0 bases and J by 0 bases, with 11 bases between them. Germline lookup yields CDR1 SGDLS and CDR2 YYNGEE. This CDR3 contains 16 residues. CDR3: CASSVEAAPSTDTQYF. The DNA for the CDR3 is TGTGCCAGCAGCGTAGAGGCGGCGCCAAGCACAGATACGCAGTATTTT.

The chain joins TRBV9 to TRBJ1-1; 9 bases map to TRBD1. The CDR3 is made up of 12 amino acids. Losses at the gene ends were 7 bases for V and 5 bases for J; bases not matched to a gene: 3. Per germline, CDR1 SGDLS and CDR2 YYNGEE. The CDR3 sequence: CASRGTGTEAFF. In nucleotides, the CDR3 is TGTGCCAGCCGGGGGACAGGGACTGAAGCTTTCTTT.

A few counts support this clone. CDR3 protein: CASSWSGTSGHNEQFF. DNA for the CDR3: TGTGCCAGCAGTTGGTCCGGGACTAGCGGACACAATGAGCAGTTCTTC. The chain carries TRBV28 and TRBJ2-1; 11 positions agree with TRBD2. Germline V gene sequence: CDR1 MDHEN, CDR2 SYDVKM. CDR3 length equals 16 residues. Trimming at V came to 4 bases and at J to 5 bases, leaving 7 bases not matched to a gene.

The sample holds one count of this clone. This chain links TRBV12-5 with TRBJ1-3; maybe TRBD1 (5 bases). Germline V lookup: CDR1 LGHNT, CDR2 FRNRAP. The CDR3 totals 15 residues. V lost 6 bases and J 4 bases, leaving 16 bases between the germline ends. The CDR3 here is CASGPGRGAGNTIYF. CDR3 bases: TGTGCTAGTGGCCCCGGGAGGGGAGCCGGAAACACCATATATTTT.

In its sample, this clone was seen a few times. The rearrangement uses TRBV5-1 and TRBJ2-3; 13 positions agree with TRBD2. The junction had 3 bases not matched to a gene; V was cut back by 0 bases and J by 2 bases. The CDR3 runs to 17 residues. CDR1 is SGHRS, CDR2 YFSETQ, per germline. The CDR3 nucleotides read TGCGCCAGCAGCTTGGGCGGGACTAGCGGGAACACAGATACGCAGTATTTT. Its translation: CASSLGGTSGNTDTQYF.

V usage is TRBV7-9 and J usage is TRBJ1-1, with TRBD1 identical over 7 bases. The germline V gene has CDR1 SEHNR and CDR2 FQNEAQ (reference sequence). The CDR3 covers 14 residues. Unmatched junction bases numbered 3, after V lost 2 bases and J lost 3 bases. The CDR3 sequence: CASSLYGTDTEAFF. DNA of the CDR3: TGTGCCAGCAGCTTATACGGGACAGACACTGAAGCTTTCTTT.

The chain carries TRBV7-2 and TRBJ2-3; 7 bases align to TRBD2. With 6 bases clipped from V and 0 bases from J, the junction kept 6 bases outside the gene matches. CDR1 SGHTA and CDR2 FQGNSA come from the germline V gene. CDR3 length: 15 amino acids. The CDR3 protein is CASSRAGYSTDTQYF. Here the CDR3 DNA reads TGTGCCAGCAGTAGAGCGGGATATAGCACAGATACGCAGTATTTT.

The rearrangement uses TRBV27 and TRBJ2-5; TRBD2 agrees at 7 bases. After removal of 3 bases from V and 5 bases from J, the junction contained 6 bases not matched to a gene. This CDR3 spans 14 amino acids. Per the germline V gene, CDR1 is MNHEY and CDR2 is SMNVEV (reference sequence). CDR3 sequence reads: CASSFRPRGETQYF. The CDR3 DNA is TGTGCCAGCAGTTTTAGGCCGCGGGGGGAGACCCAGTACTTC.

The chain combines TRBV12-5 with TRBJ2-2; D gene unclear. This CDR3 is built from 15 residues. CDR1 and CDR2 from the germline V gene are LGHNT and FRNRAP. V lost 2 bases, J lost 4 bases, and 11 bases lay in between. Here the CDR3 DNA reads TGTGCTAGTGGTTTGTTAGCTGTTGGCACCGGGGAGCTGTTTTTT. This sequence encodes CASGLLAVGTGELFF. Supplemented by reference TRBV12-5 and TRBJ2-2, the full variable domain reads DARVTQTPRHKVTEMGQEVTMRCQPILGHNTVFWYRQTMMQGLELLAYFRNRAPLDDSGMPKDRFSAEMPDATLATLKIQPSEPRDSAVYFCASGLLAVGTGELFFGEGSRLTVL.

This chain uses TRBV28 with TRBJ2-7, with D possibly being TRBD2 (7 bases). V was trimmed by 5 bases and J by 6 bases, leaving 14 bases between them. Per the germline V gene, CDR1 is MDHEN and CDR2 is SYDVKM. The CDR3 spans 13 residues. CDR3 sequence (DNA): TGTGCCAGCAGTGCCGGGGGGCGCGGCGAGCAGTACTTC. It codes for CASSAGGRGEQYF.

This clone was counted a few times. The gene calls are TRBV18 and TRBJ2-7, with 8 bases lining up with TRBD1. The CDR3 totals 14 residues. Trimming removed 3 bases from V and 7 bases from J; junction bases left unmatched: 8. Germline lookup yields CDR1 KGHSH and CDR2 LQKENI. CDR3 region: CASSPAGQGGEQYF. The CDR3, as DNA: TGTGCCAGCTCACCGGCAGGACAGGGCGGAGAGCAGTACTTC.

The chain links TRBV28 to TRBJ2-7, with D possibly matching TRBD2 (6 bases). This CDR3 has 11 amino acids. Trimming shortened V by 6 bases and J by 6 bases, and 9 bases separated the two germline ends. The V gene's germline CDR1 is MDHEN and CDR2 SYDVKM. CDR3 in DNA: TGTGCCAGCAGAACTAGCACCGAGCAGTACTTC. Encoded protein: CASRTSTEQYF.

The chain combines TRBV11-2 with TRBJ1-1; no firm D call. CDR3 length: 17 amino acids. CDR1 is SGHAT and CDR2 is FQNNGV in the germline V gene. V was clipped by 0 bases and J by 4 bases, with 18 bases between them. CDR3 bases: TGTGCCAGCAGCTTAGATTTGAGATCAGGTAGAAGCACTGAAGCTTTCTTT. Translating gives CASSLDLRSGRSTEAFF. The variable domain in full, with the rest retrieved from reference TRBV11-2 and TRBJ1-1, is EAGVAQSPRYKIIEKRQSVAFWCNPISGHATLYWYQQILGQGPKLLIQFQNNGVVDDSQLPKDRFSAERLKGVDSTLKIQPAKLEDSAVYLCASSLDLRSGRSTEAFFGQGTRLTVV.

This clone was detected only a few times. The rearrangement joins TRBV4-3 to TRBJ1-2; D remains unclear. In germline, CDR1 is LGHNA, CDR2 YSLEER. This CDR3 is 15 amino acids long. V lost 1 base and J lost 1, with 10 bases in between. The CDR3 sequence is CASSQVIVLNYGYTF. The CDR3 DNA sequence: TGCGCCAGCAGCCAAGTAATAGTCCTTAACTATGGCTACACCTTC.

The chain recombines TRBV30 with TRBJ2-1; no firm D call. V dropped 8 bases and J dropped 2 bases, with 13 bases sitting between them. CDR3 size: 13 residues. CDR1 is GTSNPN and CDR2 is SVGIG in the germline V gene (reference sequence). CDR3 sequence (DNA): TGTGCCGGCCCCCTTACGACCTACAATGAGCAGTTCTTC. Translated, it gives CAGPLTTYNEQFF.

The V and J genes are TRBV7-9 and TRBJ1-5, with 7 positions matching TRBD1. This CDR3 is built from 17 residues. The V and J ends lost 5 bases and 0 bases, in that order; junction bases with no gene match: 10. Germline V lookup: CDR1 SEHNR, CDR2 FQNEAQ (reference sequence). DNA for the CDR3: TGTGCCAGCAGCCTGGGTACAGGGGCTAATAGCAATCAGCCCCAGCATTTT. Translating gives CASSLGTGANSNQPQHF.

The genes are TRBV27 and TRBJ2-4; possible D gene TRBD1, 6 bases. Germline assignment: CDR1 MNHEY and CDR2 SMNVEV (reference sequence). V was clipped by 8 bases and J by 3 bases, with 23 bases between them. The CDR3 has 17 residues. CDR3 loop: CASRNLTGRSVKNIQYF. In nucleotides, the CDR3 is TGTGCCAGCCGAAACCTAACAGGGCGGTCAGTCAAAAACATTCAGTACTTC.

This chain uses TRBV25-1 with TRBJ2-7; 7 bases are a match to TRBD1. V shed 6 bases and J 4 bases; nucleotides not matched to a gene: 12. Germline CDR1 reads MGHDK; CDR2 reads SYGVNS. The CDR3 totals 15 residues. The CDR3, as DNA: TGTGCCAGCAGACGACATAGTGGGACAGAATACGAGCAGTACTTC. It is translated as CASRRHSGTEYEQYF.

In this sample, this clone turned up a few times. CDR3 nucleotides: TGCGCCAGCAGCCCCGGACAGGGTGATGGCTACACCTTC. Translation gives CASSPGQGDGYTF. The chain combines TRBV5-1 with TRBJ1-2; 8 bases fit TRBD1. The trim removed 4 bases at V and 6 bases at J, leaving 5 bases unmatched. The CDR3 is 13 amino acids. The germline CDR1 and CDR2 sequences are SGHRS and YFSETQ. The full variable domain, in which reference TRBV5-1 and TRBJ1-2 provide the parts outside the CDR3, is KAGVTQTPRYLIKTRGQQVTLSCSPISGHRSVSWYQQTPGQGLQFLFEYFSETQRNKGNFPGRFSGRQFSNSRSEMNVSTLELGDSALYLCASSPGQGDGYTFGSGTRLTVV.

V and J are TRBV18 and TRBJ2-7; D uncertain. The CDR3 contains 12 residues. Trimming took off 1 base at V and 6 bases at J, with 7 bases between the two ends. Germline loops: CDR1 KGHSH, CDR2 LQKENI. The chain's CDR3 is CASSPLGSEQYF. CDR3 DNA: TGTGCCAGCTCACCACTCGGGTCCGAGCAGTACTTC.

The gene calls are TRBV6-5 and TRBJ1-5; weak D call: TRBD1 (6 bases). V shed 6 bases and J shed 2 bases, with 8 bases lying between them. The CDR3 is made up of 13 amino acids. Germline V gene lookup returns CDR1 MNHEY and CDR2 SVGAGI. CDR3 bases: TGTGCCAGCAGAACAGGGCGCAATCAGCCCCAGCATTTT. It codes for CASRTGRNQPQHF.

This clone has a handful of counts. The CDR3 DNA sequence: TGTGCCATCAGAAAGGGACTAGCGGGAGAGGACACCGGGGAGCTGTTTTTT. This encodes CAIRKGLAGEDTGELFF. This chain joins TRBV10-3 and TRBJ2-2, with 14 bases aligning to TRBD2. Looked up from germline, CDR1 is ENHRY and CDR2 is SYGVKD. The V and J ends lost 6 bases and 3 bases, in that order; junction bases with no gene match: 6. The CDR3 runs to 17 residues.

The rearrangement joins TRBV7-9 to TRBJ2-7; 10 positions agree with TRBD2. The CDR3 loop spans 16 amino acids. Germline CDR1 is SEHNR and CDR2 is FQNEAQ (reference sequence). Losses at the gene ends were 5 bases for V and 1 base for J; bases not matched to a gene: 8. DNA of the CDR3: TGTGCCAGCAGCCGACTAGCGGGTCTCATATCCTACGAGCAGTACTTC. Translation: CASSRLAGLISYEQYF.

This clone was seen more than once but under ten times. V and J are TRBV6-6 and TRBJ2-7, with a possible D match to TRBD2 (6 bases). This CDR3 region has 15 residues. Trimming shortened V by 2 bases and J by 2 bases, and 13 bases separated the two germline ends. CDR1 is MNHNY, CDR2 SVGAGI, per germline (reference sequence). Written as DNA, the CDR3 is TGTGCCAGCAGTTACATGGCGGGACCAACCTACGAGCAGTACTTC. Amino acid sequence: CASSYMAGPTYEQYF.